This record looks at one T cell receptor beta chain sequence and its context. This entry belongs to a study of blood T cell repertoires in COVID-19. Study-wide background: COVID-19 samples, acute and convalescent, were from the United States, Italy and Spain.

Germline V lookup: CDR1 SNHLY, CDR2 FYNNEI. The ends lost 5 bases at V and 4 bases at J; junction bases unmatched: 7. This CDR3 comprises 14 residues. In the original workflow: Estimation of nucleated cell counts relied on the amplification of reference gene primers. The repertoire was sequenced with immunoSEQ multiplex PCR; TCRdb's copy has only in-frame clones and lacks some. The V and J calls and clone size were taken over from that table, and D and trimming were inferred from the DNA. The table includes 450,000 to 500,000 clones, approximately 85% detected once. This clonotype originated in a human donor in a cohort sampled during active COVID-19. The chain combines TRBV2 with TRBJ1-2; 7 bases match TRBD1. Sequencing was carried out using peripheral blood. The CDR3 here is CASSTLRDSYGYTF. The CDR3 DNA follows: TGTGCCAGCAGTACGCTCAGGGACAGCTATGGCTACACCTTC.